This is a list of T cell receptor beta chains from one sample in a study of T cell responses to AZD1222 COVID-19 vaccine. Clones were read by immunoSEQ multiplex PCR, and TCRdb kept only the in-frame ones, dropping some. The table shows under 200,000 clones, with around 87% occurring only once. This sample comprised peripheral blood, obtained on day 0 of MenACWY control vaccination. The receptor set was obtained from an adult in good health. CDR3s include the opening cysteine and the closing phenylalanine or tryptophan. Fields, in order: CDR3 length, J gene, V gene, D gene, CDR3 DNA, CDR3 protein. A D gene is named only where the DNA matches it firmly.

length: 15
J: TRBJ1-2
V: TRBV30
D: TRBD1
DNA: TGTGCCTGGAGTTACCGCGGACAGGGGGCCTATGGCTACACCTTC
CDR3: CAWSYRGQGAYGYTF

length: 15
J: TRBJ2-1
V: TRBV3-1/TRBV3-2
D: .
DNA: TGTGCCAGCAGCCCGGTGGGAACCTCCTACAATGAGCAGTTCTTC
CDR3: CASSPVGTSYNEQFF

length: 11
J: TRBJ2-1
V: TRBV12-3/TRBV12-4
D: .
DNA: TGTGCCAGCAGCCCTCTCAATGAGCAGTTCTTC
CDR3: CASSPLNEQFF

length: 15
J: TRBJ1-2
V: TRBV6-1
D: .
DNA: TGTGCCAGCAGTGAATTCGAGGCAGGGAACTATGGCTACACCTTC
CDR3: CASSEFEAGNYGYTF

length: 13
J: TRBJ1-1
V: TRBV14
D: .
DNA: TGTGCCAGCAGCTGGGGGGGGAACACTGAAGCTTTCTTT
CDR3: CASSWGGNTEAFF

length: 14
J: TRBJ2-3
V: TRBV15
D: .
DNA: TGTGCCACCAGCAGAGATACGGGCGCGGGTACGCAGTATTTT
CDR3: CATSRDTGAGTQYF

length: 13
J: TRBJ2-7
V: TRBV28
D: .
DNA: TGTGCCACCTCTAAGGGCCGATTCTACGAGCAGTACTTC
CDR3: CATSKGRFYEQYF

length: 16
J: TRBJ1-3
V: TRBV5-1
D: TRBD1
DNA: TGCGCCAGCAGCTTGGTCGGGACAGGGTCTGAAAACACCATATATTTT
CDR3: CASSLVGTGSENTIYF

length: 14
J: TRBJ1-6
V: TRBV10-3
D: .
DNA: TGTGCCATCAGTGTGGGGGACTCTAATTCACCCCTCCACTTT
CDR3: CAISVGDSNSPLHF

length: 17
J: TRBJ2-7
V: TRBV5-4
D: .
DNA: TGTGCCAGCAGCTTGGCCGGGACACGCCGGAGGAACTACGAGCAGTACTTC
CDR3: CASSLAGTRRRNYEQYF